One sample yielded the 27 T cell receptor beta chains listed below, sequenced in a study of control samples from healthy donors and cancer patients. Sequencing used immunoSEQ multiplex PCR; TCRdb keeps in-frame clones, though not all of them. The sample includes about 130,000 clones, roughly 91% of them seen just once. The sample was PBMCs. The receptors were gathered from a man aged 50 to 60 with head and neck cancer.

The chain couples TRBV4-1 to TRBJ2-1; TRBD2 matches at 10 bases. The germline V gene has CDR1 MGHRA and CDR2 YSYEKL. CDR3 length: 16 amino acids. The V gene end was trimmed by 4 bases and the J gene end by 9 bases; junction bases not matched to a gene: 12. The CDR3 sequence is CASSPLGTSGIFEQFF. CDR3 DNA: TGCGCCAGCAGCCCCCTTGGAACTAGCGGGATCTTTGAGCAGTTCTTC.

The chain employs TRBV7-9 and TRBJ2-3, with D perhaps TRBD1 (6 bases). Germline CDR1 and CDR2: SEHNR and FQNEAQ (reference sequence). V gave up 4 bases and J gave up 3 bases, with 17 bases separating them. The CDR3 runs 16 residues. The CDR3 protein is CASSSYTGKRTDTQYF. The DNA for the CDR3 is TGTGCCAGCAGCTCCTACACAGGGAAAAGGACAGATACGCAGTATTTT. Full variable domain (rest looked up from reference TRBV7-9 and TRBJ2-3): DTGVSQNPRHKITKRGQNVTFRCDPISEHNRLYWYRQTLGQGPEFLTYFQNEAQLEKSRLLSDRFSAERPKGSFSTLEIQRTEQGDSAMYLCASSSYTGKRTDTQYFGPGTRLTVL.

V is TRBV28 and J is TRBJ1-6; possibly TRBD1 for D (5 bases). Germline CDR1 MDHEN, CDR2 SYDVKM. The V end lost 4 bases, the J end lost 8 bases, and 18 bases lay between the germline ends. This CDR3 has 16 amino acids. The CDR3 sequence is CASSSGMGLLYSPLHF. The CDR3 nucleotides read TGTGCCAGCAGTTCTGGGATGGGACTCTTGTATTCACCCCTCCACTTT.

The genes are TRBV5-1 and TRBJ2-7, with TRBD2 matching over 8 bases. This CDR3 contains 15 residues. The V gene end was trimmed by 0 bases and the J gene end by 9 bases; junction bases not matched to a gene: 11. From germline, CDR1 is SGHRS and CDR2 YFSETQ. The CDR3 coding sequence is TGCGCCAGCAGCTTGGCGAGGGACGGGGGGGCCCGGCAGTACTTC. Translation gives CASSLARDGGARQYF.

CDR3 region: CASSTPGQGSDTQYF. The CDR3 bases are TGTGCCAGCAGCACCCCGGGACAGGGGTCAGATACGCAGTATTTT. The chain joins TRBV11-1 to TRBJ2-3; 10 bases match TRBD1. Losses at the gene ends were 5 bases for V and 4 bases for J; bases not matched to a gene: 6. This CDR3 is built from 15 residues. Looked up from germline, CDR1 is SGHAT and CDR2 is FQDESV (reference sequence).

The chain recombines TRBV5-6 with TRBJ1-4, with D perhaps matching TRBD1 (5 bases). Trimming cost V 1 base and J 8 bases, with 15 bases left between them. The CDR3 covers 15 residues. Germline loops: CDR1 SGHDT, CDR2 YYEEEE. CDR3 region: CASSLRGQGAEKLFF. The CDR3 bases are TGTGCCAGCAGCTTGAGGGGTCAGGGCGCCGAAAAACTGTTTTTT.

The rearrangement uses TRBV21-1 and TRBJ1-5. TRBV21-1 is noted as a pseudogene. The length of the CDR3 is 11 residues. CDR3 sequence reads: CASSKAQPQHF. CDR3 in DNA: TGTGCCAGCAGCAAAGCCCAGCCCCAGCATTTT.

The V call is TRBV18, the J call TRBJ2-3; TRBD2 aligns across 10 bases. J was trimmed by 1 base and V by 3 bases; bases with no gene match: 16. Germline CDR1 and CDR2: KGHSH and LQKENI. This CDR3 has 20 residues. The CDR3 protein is CASSPSAVSGGLSGTDTQYF. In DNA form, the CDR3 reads TGTGCCAGCTCACCCTCCGCGGTTAGCGGGGGGCTATCTGGCACAGATACGCAGTATTTT.

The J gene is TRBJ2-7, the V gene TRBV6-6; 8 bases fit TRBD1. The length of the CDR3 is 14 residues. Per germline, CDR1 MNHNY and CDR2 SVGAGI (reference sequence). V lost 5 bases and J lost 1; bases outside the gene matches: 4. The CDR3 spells CASSGGTGSYEQYF. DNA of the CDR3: TGTGCCAGCAGTGGGGGGACAGGTTCCTACGAGCAGTACTTC.

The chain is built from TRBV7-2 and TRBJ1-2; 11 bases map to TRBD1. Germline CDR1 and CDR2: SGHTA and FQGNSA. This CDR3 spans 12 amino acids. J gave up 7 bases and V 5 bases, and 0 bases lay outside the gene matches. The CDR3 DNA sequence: TGTGCCAGCAGCGGACAGGGGGCTGGCTACACCTTC. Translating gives CASSGQGAGYTF.

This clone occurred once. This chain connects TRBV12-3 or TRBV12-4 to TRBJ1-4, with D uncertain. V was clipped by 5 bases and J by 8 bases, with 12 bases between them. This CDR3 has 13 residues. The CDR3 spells CASSLRGFEKLFF. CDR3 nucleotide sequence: TGTGCCAGCAGTCTCAGAGGTTTCGAAAAACTGTTTTTT.

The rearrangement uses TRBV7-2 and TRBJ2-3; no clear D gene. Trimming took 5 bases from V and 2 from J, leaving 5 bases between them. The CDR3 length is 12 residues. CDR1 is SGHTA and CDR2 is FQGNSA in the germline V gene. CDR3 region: CASSHYTDTQYF. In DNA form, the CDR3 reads TGTGCCAGCAGCCATTACACAGATACGCAGTATTTT.

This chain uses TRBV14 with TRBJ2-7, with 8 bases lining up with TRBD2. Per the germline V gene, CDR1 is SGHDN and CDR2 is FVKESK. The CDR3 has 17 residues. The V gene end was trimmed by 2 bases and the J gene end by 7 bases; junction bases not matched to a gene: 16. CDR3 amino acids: CASSQSSGLPRPWEQYF. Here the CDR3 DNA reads TGTGCCAGCAGCCAATCTAGCGGGCTCCCCCGCCCCTGGGAGCAGTACTTC.

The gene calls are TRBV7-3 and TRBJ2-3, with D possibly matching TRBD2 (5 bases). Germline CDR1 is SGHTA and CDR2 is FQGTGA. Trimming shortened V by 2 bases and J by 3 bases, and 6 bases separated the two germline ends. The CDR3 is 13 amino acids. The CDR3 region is CASSLPGTDTQYF. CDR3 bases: TGTGCCAGCAGCTTACCGGGAACAGATACGCAGTATTTT.

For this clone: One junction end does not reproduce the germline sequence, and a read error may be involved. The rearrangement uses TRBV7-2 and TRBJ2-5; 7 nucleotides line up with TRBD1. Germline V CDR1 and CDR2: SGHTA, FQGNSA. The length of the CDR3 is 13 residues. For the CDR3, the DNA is TGTGCCAGCAGTCACCGGGACAGCCGAAGACCTGACTTC. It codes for CASSHRDSRRPDF.

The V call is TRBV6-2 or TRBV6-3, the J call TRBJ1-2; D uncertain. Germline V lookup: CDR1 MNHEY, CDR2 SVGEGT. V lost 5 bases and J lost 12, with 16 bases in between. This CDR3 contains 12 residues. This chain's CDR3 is CASSPRRERNTF. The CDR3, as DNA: TGTGCCAGCAGTCCCCGAAGAGAGAGGAACACCTTC.

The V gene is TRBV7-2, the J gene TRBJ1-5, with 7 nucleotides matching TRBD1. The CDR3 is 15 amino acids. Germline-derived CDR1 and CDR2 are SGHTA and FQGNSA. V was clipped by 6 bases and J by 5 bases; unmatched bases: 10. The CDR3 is CASRPQGSGYQPQHF. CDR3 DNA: TGTGCCAGCAGGCCACAGGGGTCTGGGTATCAGCCCCAGCATTTT.

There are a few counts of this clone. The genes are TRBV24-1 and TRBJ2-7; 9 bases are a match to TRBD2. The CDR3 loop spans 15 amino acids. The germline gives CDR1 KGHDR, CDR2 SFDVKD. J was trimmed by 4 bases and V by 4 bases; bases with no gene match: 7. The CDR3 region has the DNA TGTGCCACCAGTGACTCAGAGAGCGGGGGGTACGAGCAGTACTTC. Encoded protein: CATSDSESGGYEQYF.

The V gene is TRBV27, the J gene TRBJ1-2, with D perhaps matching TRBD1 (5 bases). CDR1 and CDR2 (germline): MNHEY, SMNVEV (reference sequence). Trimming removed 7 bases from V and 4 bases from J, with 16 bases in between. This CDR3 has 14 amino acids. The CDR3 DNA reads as TGTGCCAGCAAGCCCCAAGGGACTTTCTATGGCTACACCTTC. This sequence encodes CASKPQGTFYGYTF.

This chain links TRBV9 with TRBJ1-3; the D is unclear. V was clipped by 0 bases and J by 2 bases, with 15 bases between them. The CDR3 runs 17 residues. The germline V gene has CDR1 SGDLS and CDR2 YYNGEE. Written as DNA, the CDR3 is TGTGCCAGCAGCGTAGGAGAAGTATTTCAGCCTGGAAACACCATATATTTT. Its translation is CASSVGEVFQPGNTIYF.

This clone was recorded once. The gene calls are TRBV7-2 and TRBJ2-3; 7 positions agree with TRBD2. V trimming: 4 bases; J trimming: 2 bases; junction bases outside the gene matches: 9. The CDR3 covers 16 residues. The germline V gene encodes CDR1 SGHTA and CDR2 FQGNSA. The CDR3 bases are TGTGCCAGCAGCTACGAGGCGGGACTAATCACAGATACGCAGTATTTT. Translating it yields CASSYEAGLITDTQYF.

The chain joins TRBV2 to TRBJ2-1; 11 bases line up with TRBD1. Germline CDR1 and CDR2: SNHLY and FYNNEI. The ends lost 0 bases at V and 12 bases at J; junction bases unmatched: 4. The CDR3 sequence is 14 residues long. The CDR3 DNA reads TGTGCCAGCAGTGAAGCGCTTGGGACAGGGGGGCAGTTCTTC. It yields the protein CASSEALGTGGQFF.

CDR3 nucleotide sequence: TGCGCCAGCAGCGGAGGACAGGGGAACTCTGGAAACACCATATATTTT. It codes for CASSGGQGNSGNTIYF. V and J are TRBV5-1 and TRBJ1-3, with 9 positions matching TRBD1. The length of the CDR3 is 16 residues. Germline-derived CDR1 and CDR2 are SGHRS and YFSETQ. The junction had 5 bases not matched to a gene; V was cut back by 4 bases and J by 0 bases.

The CDR3 nucleotides read TGTGCCAGCAGCTCTGAGGGAACAGGTCAGCCCCAGCATTTT. Protein sequence: CASSSEGTGQPQHF. The V call is TRBV7-9, the J call TRBJ1-5; a weak D match, TRBD1 (5 bases). The CDR3 covers 14 residues. Trimming removed 4 bases at V and 6 bases at J, with 13 bases between. CDR1 is SEHNR, CDR2 FQNEAQ, per germline (reference sequence).

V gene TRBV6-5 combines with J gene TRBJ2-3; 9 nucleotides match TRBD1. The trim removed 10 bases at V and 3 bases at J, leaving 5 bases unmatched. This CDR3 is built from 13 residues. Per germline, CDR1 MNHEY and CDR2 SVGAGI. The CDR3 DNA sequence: TGTGCCACCCCGGACAGGGGTACAGATACGCAGTATTTT. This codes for CATPDRGTDTQYF.

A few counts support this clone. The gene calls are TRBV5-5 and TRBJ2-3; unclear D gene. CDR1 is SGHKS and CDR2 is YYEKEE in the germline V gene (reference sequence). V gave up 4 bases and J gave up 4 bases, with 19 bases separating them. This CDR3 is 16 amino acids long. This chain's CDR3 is CASSLRAQSNSDTQYF. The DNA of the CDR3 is TGTGCCAGCAGCCTACGGGCCCAATCGAATTCAGATACGCAGTATTTT.

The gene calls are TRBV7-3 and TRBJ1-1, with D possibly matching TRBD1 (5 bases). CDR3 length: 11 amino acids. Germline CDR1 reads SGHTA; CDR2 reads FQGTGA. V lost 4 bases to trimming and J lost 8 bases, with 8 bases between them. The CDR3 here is CASSSGTEAFF. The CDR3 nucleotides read TGTGCCAGCAGCTCCGGGACGGAAGCTTTCTTT. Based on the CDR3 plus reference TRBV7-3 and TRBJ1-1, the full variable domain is GAGVSQTPSNKVTEKGKYVELRCDPISGHTALYWYRQSLGQGPEFLIYFQGTGAADDSGLPNDRFFAVRPEGSVSTLKIQRTERGDSAVYLCASSSGTEAFFGQGTRLTVV.